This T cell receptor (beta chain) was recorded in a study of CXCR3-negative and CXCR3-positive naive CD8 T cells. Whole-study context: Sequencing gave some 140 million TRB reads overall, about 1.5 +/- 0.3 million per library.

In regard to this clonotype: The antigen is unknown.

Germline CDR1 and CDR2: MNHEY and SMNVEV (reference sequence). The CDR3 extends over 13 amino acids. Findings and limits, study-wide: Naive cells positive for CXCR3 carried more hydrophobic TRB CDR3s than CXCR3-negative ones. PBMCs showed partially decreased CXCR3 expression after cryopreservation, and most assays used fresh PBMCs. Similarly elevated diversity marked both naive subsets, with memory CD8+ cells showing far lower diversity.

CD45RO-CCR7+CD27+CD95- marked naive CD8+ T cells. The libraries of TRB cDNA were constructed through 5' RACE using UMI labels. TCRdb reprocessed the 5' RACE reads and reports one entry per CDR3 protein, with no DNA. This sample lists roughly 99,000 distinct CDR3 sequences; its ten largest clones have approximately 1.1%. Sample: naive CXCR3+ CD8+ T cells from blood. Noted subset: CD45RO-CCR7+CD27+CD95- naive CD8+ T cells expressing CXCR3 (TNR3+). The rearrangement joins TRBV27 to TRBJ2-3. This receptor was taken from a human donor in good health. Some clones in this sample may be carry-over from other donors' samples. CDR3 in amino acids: CASSSLLTDTRYF.